This is a list of T cell receptor beta chains from one sample in a study of blood T cell repertoires in COVID-19. The repertoire was sequenced with immunoSEQ multiplex PCR; TCRdb's copy has only in-frame clones and lacks some. This sample yields roughly 200,000 clones, of which approximately 86% are seen a single time; more than 4% belongs to the top ten. Material for sequencing was PBMCs or T cells enriched from blood (not recorded which). The receptor source for this set is a woman aged 25 to 39 who had been exposed to COVID-19. CDR3s include the opening cysteine and the closing phenylalanine or tryptophan. Each record gives: D gene, J gene, V gene, clone size, CDR3 protein, CDR3 DNA. A D gene is named only where the DNA matches it firmly. Not every row has a clone size; where given, it reads once, few, many or a size class.

TRBD2 TRBJ2-3 TRBV15 NA CATSRGRGGGTDTQYF TGTGCCACCAGCAGAGGTCGGGGAGGGGGCACAGATACGCAGTATTTT
TRBD1 TRBJ1-5 TRBV2 NA CASSWGQGRQPQHF TGTGCCAGCAGCTGGGGACAGGGACGTCAGCCCCAGCATTTT
NA TRBJ1-6 TRBV19 NA CASSIEGGIGSPLHF TGTGCCAGTAGTATAGAAGGCGGAATCGGGTCACCCCTCCACTTT
NA TRBJ1-4 TRBV4-2 few CASSHGPIWAGDRFNEKLFF TGTGCCAGCAGCCATGGACCCATTTGGGCTGGTGACAGGTTTAATGAAAAACTGTTTTTT
NA TRBJ1-1 TRBV5-1 NA CASSSRPGQGNTEAFF TGCGCCAGCAGCTCACGACCGGGACAAGGGAACACTGAAGCTTTCTTT
TRBD2 TRBJ2-1 TRBV29-1 NA CSVDSGLADNEQFF TGCAGCGTTGACTCGGGACTAGCGGACAATGAGCAGTTCTTC
TRBD1 TRBJ2-3 TRBV30 NA CAGIIPPGQGRDTQYF TGTGCCGGGATTATACCACCGGGACAGGGGAGAGATACGCAGTATTTT
NA TRBJ1-2 TRBV6-5 NA CASSYGGSGYTF TGTGCCAGCAGTTACGGAGGGAGTGGCTACACCTTC
NA TRBJ1-4 TRBV3-1/TRBV3-2 NA CASSQRTGGSANEKLFF TGTGCCAGCAGCCAAAGGACGGGAGGGTCGGCTAATGAAAAACTGTTTTTT
TRBD2 TRBJ2-1 TRBV5-1 NA CASSYSTSGGYNEQFF TGCGCCAGCAGCTATTCAACTAGCGGGGGATACAATGAGCAGTTCTTC
NA TRBJ1-5 TRBV15 NA CATSRDPGVGNQPQHF TGTGCCACCAGCAGAGATCCAGGGGTGGGCAATCAGCCCCAGCATTTT
NA TRBJ1-5 TRBV12-5 NA CASGFSGARQPQHF TGTGCTAGTGGTTTCTCAGGGGCTCGCCAGCCCCAGCATTTT
TRBD1 TRBJ1-2 TRBV30 NA CAWSGGGPPYGYTF TGTGCCTGGAGTGGAGGGGGCCCGCCCTATGGCTACACCTTC
TRBD1 TRBJ2-2 TRBV14 NA CASSQGGTANTGELFF TGTGCCAGCAGCCAAGGGGGGACAGCGAACACCGGGGAGCTGTTTTTT
TRBD1 TRBJ1-1 TRBV6-1 NA CASSEPGQPWTEAFF TGTGCCAGCAGTGAACCGGGACAGCCGTGGACTGAAGCTTTCTTT
NA TRBJ1-4 TRBV7-9 NA CASSLGSGRVEKLFF TGTGCCAGCAGCTTAGGTTCCGGGCGGGTTGAAAAACTGTTTTTT
TRBD1 TRBJ1-4 TRBV27 NA CASSNHRQGLEKLFF TGTGCCAGCAGTAACCACCGACAGGGTTTAGAAAAACTGTTTTTT
TRBD2 TRBJ2-5 TRBV15 NA CATASSGGPLLETQYF TGTGCCACCGCTAGTAGCGGGGGGCCGTTATTGGAGACCCAGTACTTC
TRBD1 TRBJ1-4 TRBV18 NA CASSLLQGANEKLFF TGTGCCAGCTCACTACTACAGGGGGCCAATGAAAAACTGTTTTTT
TRBD1 TRBJ2-3 TRBV2 NA CASSVQGEVTDTQYF TGTGCCAGCAGCGTACAGGGGGAGGTCACAGATACGCAGTATTTT